This is a list of T cell receptor beta chains from one sample in a study of post-analysis software for immune sequencing data. TCRdb itself ran the PCR reads through MiXCR, one entry per CDR3 protein. This table has under 200,000 distinct CDR3 sequences, around 34% appearing once. This sample comprised blood, obtained after autologous hematopoietic stem cell transplantation. Receptor source: a girl between 5 and 17 years old with multiple sclerosis. Both conserved end residues are part of each CDR3. A D gene is named only where the DNA matches it firmly. Only part of the rows carry a size: once, few, many, or a class if the clone is expanded.

abundance: -; v_gene: TRBV29-1; j_gene: TRBJ2-7; d_gene: TRBD2; CDR3aa: CSVEGGGTVYEQYF; CDR3nt: TGCAGCGTTGAAGGGGGGGGGACCGTCTACGAGCAGTACTTC
abundance: few; v_gene: TRBV7-9; j_gene: TRBJ2-1; d_gene: TRBD2; CDR3aa: CASSLGLAGGYDEQFF; CDR3nt: TGTGCCAGCAGCTTAGGACTAGCGGGAGGGTATGATGAGCAGTTCTTC
abundance: -; v_gene: TRBV24-1; j_gene: TRBJ1-1; d_gene: TRBD1; CDR3aa: CATRPGQGNSEAFF; CDR3nt: TGTGCCACCCGCCCGGGACAGGGGAACTCTGAAGCTTTCTTT
abundance: many; v_gene: TRBV7-9; j_gene: TRBJ1-2; d_gene: -; CDR3aa: CASSQQAGVDNYGYTF; CDR3nt: TGTGCCAGCAGCCAGCAGGCGGGGGTAGACAACTATGGCTACACCTTC
abundance: -; v_gene: TRBV20-1; j_gene: TRBJ2-1; d_gene: -; CDR3aa: CSARDMKYSYNEQFF; CDR3nt: TGCAGTGCTAGAGACATGAAGTACTCCTACAATGAGCAGTTCTTC
abundance: few; v_gene: TRBV24-1; j_gene: TRBJ2-1; d_gene: TRBD2; CDR3aa: CATSDLQGLAGNEQFF; CDR3nt: TGTGCCACCAGTGATTTGCAAGGGCTAGCGGGGAATGAGCAGTTCTTC
abundance: -; v_gene: TRBV5-4; j_gene: TRBJ2-1; d_gene: TRBD2; CDR3aa: CASSLTSGTEQFF; CDR3nt: TGTGCCAGCAGCCTTACTAGCGGGACTGAGCAGTTCTTC
abundance: -; v_gene: TRBV9; j_gene: TRBJ1-2; d_gene: -; CDR3aa: CASSAGVYGYTF; CDR3nt: TGTGCCAGCAGCGCCGGGGTTTATGGCTACACCTTC
abundance: -; v_gene: TRBV6-1; j_gene: TRBJ1-5; d_gene: TRBD1; CDR3aa: CASMETGDQPQHF; CDR3nt: TGTGCCAGCATGGAGACAGGGGATCAGCCCCAGCATTTT
abundance: few; v_gene: TRBV6-5; j_gene: TRBJ2-5; d_gene: -; CDR3aa: CASTGGTSWETQYF; CDR3nt: TGTGCCAGCACCGGCGGGACCTCTTGGGAGACCCAGTACTTC